This is a list of T cell receptor beta chains from one sample in a study of PD-1 blockade in classical Hodgkin lymphoma. Assay: immunoSEQ multiplex PCR; the TCRdb copy retains only in-frame clones and omits some. Of around 91,000 clones in the sample, roughly 81% are singletons; the top ten hold approximately 15%. Specimen: peripheral blood mononuclear cells (PBMCs), collected before the second cycle of nivolumab. These receptors came from a human donor with classical Hodgkin lymphoma. Each CDR3 is given with its conserved first and last residue. Each record gives: clone size, J gene, D gene, V gene, CDR3 length, CDR3 protein, CDR3 DNA. D genes are given only for firm matches. Expanded clones get a size class; other rows say once, few or many, or leave the size out.

. TRBJ2-2 TRBD2 TRBV6-4 15 CASSELASGNGELFF TGTGCCAGCAGTGAATTGGCTAGCGGGAATGGGGAGCTGTTTTTT
. TRBJ2-3 . TRBV5-1 14 CASSDGSFADTQYF TGCGCCAGCAGTGACGGGAGTTTCGCAGATACGCAGTATTTT
. TRBJ1-1 . TRBV7-9 14 CASSLAGPSTEAFF TGTGCCAGCAGCTTAGCCGGACCGTCCACTGAAGCTTTCTTT
. TRBJ2-7 . TRBV11-2 13 CASSPPGRYEQYF TGTGCCAGCAGCCCACCGGGTCGCTACGAGCAGTACTTC
. TRBJ1-1 TRBD1 TRBV13 15 CASSSTGLRNTEAFF TGTGCCAGCAGCTCGACAGGGCTGAGAAACACTGAAGCTTTCTTT
. TRBJ1-5 . TRBV5-5 13 CASTPGQNQPQHF TGTGCCAGCACCCCTGGGCAGAATCAGCCCCAGCATTTT
. TRBJ2-7 TRBD2 TRBV19 14 CASAWGGSSYEQYF TGTGCCAGCGCTTGGGGGGGGAGCTCCTACGAGCAGTACTTC
. TRBJ1-4 . TRBV7-8 16 CASSEPRTGVNEKLFF TGTGCCAGCAGCGAACCTCGGACGGGAGTTAATGAAAAACTGTTTTTT
few TRBJ2-5 . TRBV10-3 13 CAISGVRGETQYF TGTGCCATCAGTGGGGTAAGGGGAGAGACCCAGTACTTC
. TRBJ1-2 . TRBV19 12 CASSILELGYTF TGTGCCAGTAGTATCCTGGAGCTCGGCTACACCTTC
. TRBJ2-7 TRBD2 TRBV5-4 15 CASSTTTSGTYEQYF TGTGCCAGCAGCACCACCACTAGCGGAACCTACGAGCAGTACTTC
. TRBJ2-1 TRBD1 TRBV5-1 14 CASSLYPGTDEQFF TGCGCCAGCAGCTTGTACCCTGGGACAGATGAGCAGTTCTTC
. TRBJ2-5 . TRBV5-1 14 CASSLVRFKETQYF TGCGCCAGCAGCTTGGTGCGGTTTAAAGAGACCCAGTACTTC
once TRBJ2-1 . TRBV9 12 CASSPTWNEQFF TGTGCCAGCAGCCCCACTTGGAATGAGCAGTTCTTC
. TRBJ1-1 TRBD1 TRBV7-9 15 CASSFLGQGGTEAFF TGTGCCAGCAGCTTCCTGGGACAGGGGGGCACTGAAGCTTTCTTT
. TRBJ2-2 TRBD2 TRBV12-5 15 CASGLAGGHAGELFF TGTGCTAGTGGCCTAGCGGGAGGACATGCCGGGGAGCTGTTTTTT
few TRBJ1-2 . TRBV19 14 CASSFDGAGLAYTF TGTGCCAGTAGTTTTGATGGAGCCGGCCTCGCGTACACCTTC
. TRBJ2-2 TRBD2 TRBV19 15 CASRGTSGMAGELFF TGTGCCAGTAGAGGGACTAGCGGGATGGCCGGGGAGCTGTTTTTT
few TRBJ2-5 . TRBV7-2 13 CASSLAAQETQYF TGTGCCAGCAGCTTGGCAGCACAAGAGACCCAGTACTTC
. TRBJ1-1 TRBD1 TRBV6-6 13 CASSPLQTGGAFF TGTGCCAGCAGCCCTTTACAAACAGGGGGAGCTTTCTTT
once TRBJ1-5 TRBD1 TRBV7-9 14 CASSDTGDGQPQHF TGTGCCAGCAGCGACACAGGGGATGGTCAGCCCCAGCATTTT
. TRBJ2-5 TRBD1 TRBV28 15 CASRPWTGSQETQYF TGTGCCAGCAGGCCGTGGACAGGGTCCCAAGAGACCCAGTACTTC
. TRBJ1-5 . TRBV5-4 15 CASSFGPFGNQPQHF TGTGCCAGCAGCTTTGGGCCATTTGGCAATCAGCCCCAGCATTTT
. TRBJ2-7 . TRBV10-3 15 CAIHPGGTSSYEQYF TGTGCCATCCACCCAGGGGGGACTAGCTCCTACGAGCAGTACTTC
. TRBJ2-3 TRBD2 TRBV15 17 CATSRGDGLASTDTQYF TGTGCCACCAGCAGGGGGGATGGACTAGCGAGCACAGATACGCAGTATTTT
few TRBJ1-4 . TRBV6-5 13 CASKYGGDEKLFF TGTGCCAGCAAGTATGGGGGTGACGAAAAACTGTTTTTT
. TRBJ2-2 TRBD1 TRBV29-1 15 CSVRGDRGWGGELFF TGCAGCGTTCGCGGGGACAGGGGATGGGGCGGGGAGCTGTTTTTT
. TRBJ2-7 . TRBV2 13 CASSESQGSEQYF TGTGCCAGCAGTGAGTCCCAGGGGAGCGAGCAGTACTTC
. TRBJ2-5 . TRBV11-2 14 CASSLGQGQETQYF TGTGCCAGCAGCTTAGGTCAGGGCCAAGAGACCCAGTACTTC
. TRBJ2-3 TRBD1 TRBV28 14 CASSSGQGTDTQYF TGTGCCAGCAGTTCAGGACAGGGCACAGATACGCAGTATTTT
. TRBJ2-1 . TRBV5-4 13 CASSLERPNEQFF TGTGCCAGCAGCTTGGAACGTCCCAATGAGCAGTTCTTC
. TRBJ1-1 . TRBV5-1 14 CASSLGDLNTEAFF TGCGCCAGCAGCTTGGGGGACCTGAACACTGAAGCTTTCTTT
. TRBJ2-5 TRBD1 TRBV7-8 15 CASRPQGILGETQYF TGTGCCAGCAGACCACAGGGGATTTTAGGAGAGACCCAGTACTTC
. TRBJ2-3 . TRBV2 13 CASSTQGTDTQYF TGTGCCAGCTCCACCCAGGGGACAGATACGCAGTATTTT
. TRBJ1-3 . TRBV7-6 17 CASSLSSSQLSGNTIYF TGTGCCAGCAGCTTAAGTTCCAGCCAGCTCTCTGGAAACACCATATATTTT
. TRBJ2-1 . TRBV14 13 CASSQVLRNEQFF TGTGCCAGCAGCCAGGTCCTTCGGAATGAGCAGTTCTTC
. TRBJ2-7 TRBD2 TRBV7-2 14 CASSLGLAGVEQYF TGTGCCAGCAGCTTAGGTCTAGCGGGAGTCGAGCAGTACTTC
. TRBJ2-5 TRBD2 TRBV4-1 14 CASSQAGGAETQYF TGCGCCAGCAGCCAAGCGGGGGGGGCAGAGACCCAGTACTTC
. TRBJ2-7 . TRBV6-6 14 CASSYTGGINEQYF TGTGCCAGCAGTTACACCGGGGGTATCAACGAGCAGTACTTC
. TRBJ2-1 . TRBV5-4 15 CASSGGRTSYNEQFF TGTGCCAGCAGCGGAGGACGGACCTCCTACAATGAGCAGTTCTTC
. TRBJ2-3 . TRBV5-1 14 CASSLDGGWDTQYF TGCGCCAGCAGCTTGGACGGAGGCTGGGATACGCAGTATTTT
. TRBJ2-3 . TRBV6-5 15 CASTSRGAGIDTQYF TGTGCCAGCACCTCGAGGGGGGCAGGGATAGATACGCAGTATTTT
once TRBJ1-1 TRBD1 TRBV19 14 CASSRDRKNTEAFF TGTGCCAGTAGCCGGGACAGGAAGAACACTGAAGCTTTCTTT
. TRBJ2-2 TRBD2 TRBV19 15 CASRKAGGNTGELFF TGTGCCAGTAGGAAGGCGGGAGGGAACACCGGGGAGCTGTTTTTT
once TRBJ2-5 TRBD1 TRBV5-1 14 CASSRMTGEETQYF TGCGCCAGCAGCCGTATGACAGGGGAAGAGACCCAGTACTTC
once TRBJ1-5 . TRBV6-4 13 CASSDIQGGPQHF TGTGCCAGCAGTGACATCCAGGGCGGGCCCCAGCATTTT
. TRBJ1-2 TRBD1 TRBV9 17 CASSATGGNLNNYGYTF TGTGCCAGCAGTGCTACAGGGGGCAATCTAAACAACTATGGCTACACCTTC
once TRBJ2-1 TRBD2 TRBV28 13 CASSSGTKNEQFF TGTGCCAGCAGTTCCGGGACTAAGAATGAGCAGTTCTTC
. TRBJ1-2 TRBD1 TRBV28 14 CASSLEDRVHGYTF TGTGCCAGCAGTTTAGAGGACAGGGTACATGGCTACACCTTC
. TRBJ2-1 TRBD1 TRBV5-1 15 CASSPGQGSYNEQFF TGCGCCAGCAGCCCAGGACAGGGCTCCTACAATGAGCAGTTCTTC
. TRBJ2-7 . TRBV5-4 15 CASSRPRTSGYEQYF TGTGCCAGCAGCCGCCCCCGGACTTCAGGATACGAGCAGTACTTC
. TRBJ2-3 . TRBV19 13 CASSIPPTDTQYF TGTGCCAGTAGTATCCCGCCCACAGATACGCAGTATTTT
. TRBJ2-1 . TRBV15 17 CATSRDTGSSSYNEQFF TGTGCCACCAGCAGAGATACAGGGTCGAGTTCCTACAATGAGCAGTTCTTC
. TRBJ2-7 TRBD1 TRBV19 13 CATTGQGAYEQYF TGTGCCACCACGGGACAGGGAGCCTACGAGCAGTACTTC
. TRBJ1-2 . TRBV29-1 12 CSVDGGRDGYTF TGCAGCGTTGACGGGGGGCGAGATGGCTACACCTTC